What follows is one T cell receptor beta chain and its context. Its antigen is still unknown. The authors sequenced patients whose flow cytometry had shown CD8+CD57+ cell expansion. With no exception, the patients had severe acquired aplastic anemia. The sample comes from a study of CD8+CD57+ T cells in acquired aplastic anemia. Study details: Average DNA yield from sorted CD4+ and CD8+ cells was around 3 ug. General study results and limits: It was found that fewer than 35 CD8+ CDR3 sequences were shared between patients and controls. Patients and controls had CD8+ Simpson's diversity values that were not significantly distinct.

The germline CDR1 and CDR2 sequences are SNHLY and FYNNEI. The CDR3 runs to 15 residues. J lost 2 bases, V lost 6 bases, and 6 bases had no gene match. Profiling of TCR beta VDJ combinations and CDR3 sequences used genomic DNA as template. MiXCR, run by TCRdb on the reads, gives a single entry per CDR3 protein. The sample has some 180,000 distinct CDR3 sequences, about half seen once. The chain employs TRBV2 and TRBJ1-2; 10 bases line up with TRBD1. The clonotype comes from a human donor with aplastic anemia. Input material: sorted CD4+, CD8+, or CD8+CD57+ T cells (not recorded which) from PBMCs. The CDR3 DNA reads as TGTGCCAGCAGGGGGCCGGGACAGGGGAACTATGGCTACACCTTC. It codes for CASRGPGQGNYGYTF.